These 32 T cell receptor beta chains were sequenced from one sample in a study of vaccination and CD4 T cells after COVID-19. These receptors have no known antigen. As to treatment: approximately nine-day PBMC culture with coronavirus spike peptide pools or control peptides (ViraFEST assay). At the Johns Hopkins FTIC core, DNA taken from cultured CD4+ T cells was sequenced by way of the Oncomine TCR Beta short-read assay. Using its own MiXCR run on the PCR reads, TCRdb lists one record per CDR3 protein. Here the sample spans more than 13,000 distinct CDR3 sequences, approximately 40% being singletons. Sequencing was done on a sample of CD4+ T cells from blood, cultured in vitro. The receptors here all came from a human donor who had recovered from COVID-19.

The rearrangement links TRBV6-1 to TRBJ2-3, with TRBD2 matching over 8 bases. The CDR3 spans 13 residues. J was trimmed by 0 bases and V by 10 bases; bases with no gene match: 3. Germline V lookup: CDR1 MNHNS, CDR2 SASEGT. CDR3 loop: CATRGGSTDTQYF. In DNA form, the CDR3 reads TGTGCCACCCGGGGGGGAAGCACAGATACGCAGTATTTT.

In its sample, this clonotype was seen a few times. The gene calls are TRBV19 and TRBJ2-5, with 11 bases matching TRBD2. This CDR3 is built from 15 residues. The V segment lost 3 bases and the J segment 5 bases; nucleotides outside the gene matches: 5. Germline-derived CDR1 and CDR2 are LNHDA and SQIVND (reference sequence). CDR3 loop: CASSMISGRAETQYF. The CDR3 DNA reads TGTGCCAGTAGTATGATTAGCGGGAGGGCTGAGACCCAGTACTTC.

The V gene is TRBV6-5, the J gene TRBJ2-2; 10 nucleotides align to TRBD2. The CDR3 consists of 15 residues. Per the germline V gene, CDR1 is MNHEY and CDR2 is SVGAGI. V trimming: 3 bases; J trimming: 4 bases; junction bases outside the gene matches: 2. The CDR3 region is CASSYPSGSTGELFF. CDR3 DNA sequence: TGTGCCAGCAGTTATCCTAGCGGGAGCACCGGGGAGCTGTTTTTT.

The chain has TRBV6-1 and TRBJ1-4; TRBD1 aligns across 7 bases. This CDR3 is built from 16 residues. Trimming cost V 2 bases and J 5 bases; bases outside gene matches: 8. The germline gives CDR1 MNHNS, CDR2 SASEGT. This chain's CDR3 is CASSEIAQGGNEKLFF. Here the CDR3 DNA reads TGTGCCAGCAGTGAAATCGCCCAGGGGGGAAATGAAAAACTGTTTTTT.

This clonotype was recorded a few times. This chain connects TRBV6-1 to TRBJ1-2; weak D call: TRBD1 (5 bases). This CDR3 spans 13 amino acids. Per the germline V gene, CDR1 is MNHNS and CDR2 is SASEGT. Trimming took off 6 bases at V and 4 bases at J, with 12 bases between the two ends. CDR3 amino acids: CASSPGTGYGYTF. The DNA of the CDR3 is TGTGCCAGCAGCCCCGGGACCGGCTATGGCTACACCTTC.

This CDR3 is CASSLTGGIDNEQFF. The CDR3, as DNA: TGTGCCAGCAGCTTAACGGGGGGGATTGACAATGAGCAGTTCTTC. The chain employs TRBV7-3 and TRBJ2-1; 7 bases align to TRBD2. After removal of 0 bases from V and 5 bases from J, the junction contained 4 bases not matched to a gene. CDR1 is SGHTA and CDR2 is FQGTGA in the germline V gene. This CDR3 region has 15 residues.

The rearrangement joins TRBV29-1 to TRBJ2-5; D possibly uses TRBD1 or TRBD2 (5 bases each). Germline CDR1 SQVTM, CDR2 ANQGSEA. The CDR3 has 14 amino acids. The V end lost 6 bases, the J end lost 4 bases, and 18 bases lay between the germline ends. The DNA for the CDR3 is TGCAGCGTCGAGGGGTCGTCAGGGAGAGAGACCCAGTACTTC. Protein: CSVEGSSGRETQYF.

This clonotype was found once. The genes are TRBV20-1 and TRBJ2-3, with 9 bases matching TRBD2. V shed 1 base, J shed 5 bases, and the junction held 10 bases outside the gene matches. Germline V lookup: CDR1 DFQATT, CDR2 SNEGSKA (reference sequence). CDR3 length: 16 residues. Here the CDR3 DNA reads TGCAGTGCTAGAGCTCCGGGGCGGGAGGGCCGAGATACGCAGTATTTT. Residues: CSARAPGREGRDTQYF.

The CDR3 bases are TGTGCCAGCACCGGGACTAGCGGGAGCGTTGAGCAGTTCTTC. Protein sequence: CASTGTSGSVEQFF. The gene calls are TRBV2 and TRBJ2-1; 14 positions agree with TRBD2. Germline loops: CDR1 SNHLY, CDR2 FYNNEI. The CDR3 is 14 amino acids. J gave up 9 bases and V 7 bases, and 5 bases lay outside the gene matches. The full variable domain, completed using reference TRBV2 and TRBJ2-1, is EPEVTQTPSHQVTQMGQEVILRCVPISNHLYFYWYRQILGQKVEFLVSFYNNEISEKSEIFDDQFSVERPDGSNFTLKIRSTKLEDSAMYFCASTGTSGSVEQFFGPGTRLTVL.

The chain links TRBV9 to TRBJ2-3; tentatively, D is TRBD2 (6 bases). The germline V and J ends were trimmed by 1 base and 2 bases, with 8 bases remaining between them. Germline CDR1 and CDR2: SGDLS and YYNGEE. CDR3 length: 14 amino acids. CDR3 region: CASSVRLVTDTQYF. The CDR3 DNA follows: TGTGCCAGCAGCGTACGACTAGTCACAGATACGCAGTATTTT.

J is TRBJ2-5 and V is TRBV5-1; D perhaps matches TRBD1 (6 bases). This CDR3 has 15 residues. Between the trimmed V and J ends, which lost 1 base and 5 bases, there was a span of 15 bases. CDR1 SGHRS and CDR2 YFSETQ come from the germline V gene. CDR3 residues: CASSLFQGSLETQYF. CDR3 bases: TGCGCCAGCAGCTTGTTTCAGGGGTCGCTCGAGACCCAGTACTTC. The full variable domain, its missing parts supplied by reference TRBV5-1 and TRBJ2-5, is KAGVTQTPRYLIKTRGQQVTLSCSPISGHRSVSWYQQTPGQGLQFLFEYFSETQRNKGNFPGRFSGRQFSNSRSEMNVSTLELGDSALYLCASSLFQGSLETQYFGPGTRLLVL.

The chain links TRBV20-1 to TRBJ2-5; 10 nucleotides match TRBD2. V lost 4 bases, J lost 7 bases, and 6 bases stayed unmatched. This CDR3 is built from 13 residues. The germline V gene encodes CDR1 DFQATT and CDR2 SNEGSKA (reference sequence). As DNA, the CDR3 is TGCAGTGCTAAGAAAGCGGGAGGGGGGACCCAGTACTTC. Protein: CSAKKAGGGTQYF.

This clonotype was recorded a few times. This sequence joins TRBV6-1 and TRBJ1-3; TRBD1 matches 8 bases. Germline CDR1 reads MNHNS; CDR2 reads SASEGT. V shed 6 bases, J shed 3 bases, and the junction held 10 bases outside the gene matches. CDR3 length equals 16 residues. DNA of the CDR3: TGTGCCAGCAGGCCCCTTTCGGGACAGGTTGGAAACACCATATATTTT. This encodes CASRPLSGQVGNTIYF.

This clonotype came up a few times. The V and J genes are TRBV19 and TRBJ2-2; TRBD1 matches 8 bases. The CDR3 spans 13 residues. Germline V gives CDR1 LNHDA, CDR2 SQIVND (reference sequence). V was pared by 4 bases and J by 6 bases, with 1 base of the junction left unmatched. CDR3: CASSRQGPGELFF. CDR3 nucleotides: TGTGCCAGTAGTAGACAGGGGCCCGGGGAGCTGTTTTTT.

The V call is TRBV7-3, the J call TRBJ2-3; D is uncertain. V lost 5 bases, J lost 2 bases, and 11 bases lay in between. Germline values: CDR1 SGHTA, CDR2 FQGTGA. There are 14 residues in the CDR3. The CDR3 DNA is TGTGCCAGCAGCGCCCAAGGTTACACAGATACGCAGTATTTT. It specifies CASSAQGYTDTQYF.

CDR3 DNA sequence: TGTGCCAGCCGGCTGTACTACGAGCAGTACTTC. It is translated as CASRLYYEQYF. This chain connects TRBV6-1 to TRBJ2-7; no firm D call. CDR1 and CDR2 (germline): MNHNS, SASEGT. The CDR3 loop spans 11 amino acids. V was shortened by 8 bases and J by 3 bases, with 8 bases between the two germline ends.

This clonotype was detected only a few times. V gene TRBV7-6 combines with J gene TRBJ2-5; 11 nucleotides line up with TRBD1. Germline V gene lookup returns CDR1 SGHVS and CDR2 FNYEAQ. Trimming removed 5 bases from V and 5 bases from J; junction bases left unmatched: 1. This CDR3 has 13 amino acids. For the CDR3, the DNA is TGTGCCAGCAGCGGGGACAGGGGGGAGACCCAGTACTTC. Translating gives CASSGDRGETQYF.

The gene calls are TRBV7-2 and TRBJ2-4, with 7 bases lining up with TRBD1. V was clipped by 5 bases and J by 13 bases; unmatched bases: 5. CDR3 size: 11 residues. Germline V CDR1 and CDR2: SGHTA, FQGNSA. CDR3 sequence reads: CASSLGDSQYF. Written as DNA, the CDR3 is TGTGCCAGCAGCCTAGGGGACAGCCAGTACTTC.

This rearrangement joins TRBV20-1 to TRBJ2-5, with D unclear. This CDR3 has 11 residues. In germline, CDR1 is DFQATT, CDR2 SNEGSKA (reference sequence). V was clipped by 2 bases and J by 4 bases, with 5 bases between them. CDR3 residues: CSARYAETQYF. The CDR3 nucleotides are TGCAGTGCTAGATATGCAGAGACCCAGTACTTC.

The chain recombines TRBV6-2 or TRBV6-3 with TRBJ2-7, with 7 bases aligning to TRBD1. The CDR3 runs 13 residues. CDR1 MNHEY and CDR2 SVGEGT come from the germline V gene. V shed 6 bases, J shed 1 base, and the junction held 3 bases outside the gene matches. CDR3 in amino acids: CASRMGQSYEQYF. The CDR3 bases are TGTGCCAGCAGGATGGGACAGTCCTACGAGCAGTACTTC.

Only a few counts were recorded for this clonotype. The rearrangement uses TRBV10-3 and TRBJ1-1; weak D call: TRBD1 (6 bases). The length of the CDR3 is 12 residues. Between the trimmed V and J ends, which lost 4 bases and 4 bases, there was a span of 7 bases. CDR1 is ENHRY, CDR2 SYGVKD, per germline. The CDR3, as DNA: TGTGCCATCAGTGGCAGGGGCACTGAAGCTTTCTTT. This sequence encodes CAISGRGTEAFF.

The chain employs TRBV4-2 and TRBJ2-2; 11 bases are a match to TRBD2. CDR1 is LGHNA, CDR2 YNFKEQ, per germline. J lost 6 bases, V lost 0 bases, and 12 bases had no gene match. The CDR3 has 19 residues. CDR3 loop: CASSQEGPRTSGRPGELFF. CDR3 bases: TGTGCCAGCAGCCAAGAAGGTCCTCGGACTAGCGGGCGGCCCGGGGAGCTGTTTTTT.

In its sample, this clonotype ranks as medium-sized. This chain links TRBV10-1 with TRBJ1-5; D might be TRBD1 (5 bases). The CDR3 totals 18 residues. Trimming took off 3 bases at V and 2 bases at J, with 20 bases between the two ends. Germline V gene data show CDR1 as WNHNN and CDR2 as SYGVQD (reference sequence). The CDR3 loop reads CASSEGVAGQGGNQPQHF. The CDR3 DNA reads as TGCGCCAGCAGTGAAGGAGTAGCGGGGCAAGGGGGCAATCAGCCCCAGCATTTT.

The table lists this clonotype with a few counts. V gene TRBV19 combines with J gene TRBJ2-3; TRBD2 might be the D (5 bases). This CDR3 region has 15 residues. Germline values: CDR1 LNHDA, CDR2 SQIVND (reference sequence). V was pared by 6 bases and J by 2 bases, with 15 bases between. The DNA of the CDR3 is TGTGCCAGTAGCGCCGGGGTAACCTTCACAGATACGCAGTATTTT. Amino acid sequence: CASSAGVTFTDTQYF.

J is TRBJ2-7 and V is TRBV6-1, with 9 bases identical to TRBD1. Germline CDR1 MNHNS, CDR2 SASEGT. V lost 4 bases, J lost 0 bases, and 4 bases stayed unmatched. The CDR3 sequence is 15 residues long. The CDR3 nucleotides are TGTGCCAGCAGTGGTGGACAGGGGCACTCCTACGAGCAGTACTTC. This sequence encodes CASSGGQGHSYEQYF.

This clonotype has just a few counts. V gene TRBV10-3 combines with J gene TRBJ1-6; 8 bases are a match to TRBD1. CDR3 length equals 17 residues. Germline V gene data show CDR1 as ENHRY and CDR2 as SYGVKD. After removal of 7 bases from V and 7 bases from J, the junction contained 15 bases not matched to a gene. CDR3 sequence (DNA): TGTGCCATCAACCGGGACAGGCTTGCTAACGGCAATTCACCCCTCCACTTT. Translation gives CAINRDRLANGNSPLHF.

This clonotype was seen only a few times. V is TRBV20-1 and J is TRBJ2-2, with 8 bases fitting TRBD1. J was trimmed by 5 bases and V by 3 bases; bases with no gene match: 8. The CDR3 totals 15 residues. CDR1 and CDR2 from the germline V gene are DFQATT and SNEGSKA (reference sequence). In DNA, the CDR3 is TGCAGTGCTAGGGGGACAGGCCTTGGGACCGGGGAGCTGTTTTTT. Translated, it gives CSARGTGLGTGELFF.

The chain recombines TRBV7-2 with TRBJ1-3, with 9 nucleotides matching TRBD1. J was trimmed by 3 bases and V by 6 bases; bases with no gene match: 9. The CDR3 covers 16 residues. The germline CDR1 and CDR2 sequences are SGHTA and FQGNSA. Here the CDR3 reads CASSSPGQGRGNTIYF. The DNA for the CDR3 is TGTGCCAGCAGTTCACCGGGACAGGGTCGTGGAAACACCATATATTTT.

The J gene is TRBJ2-2, the V gene TRBV5-6; perhaps TRBD1 as D (5 bases). CDR1 and CDR2 from the germline V gene are SGHDT and YYEEEE. The CDR3 contains 14 residues. Trimming took 3 bases from V and 4 from J, leaving 10 bases between them. Here the CDR3 reads CASSWQGFTGELFF. The CDR3 bases are TGTGCCAGCAGCTGGCAGGGTTTCACCGGGGAGCTGTTTTTT.

This clonotype was observed a few times. The rearrangement links TRBV21-1 to TRBJ1-1. TRBV21-1 is an annotated pseudogene. CDR3 length equals 17 residues. CDR3 bases: TGTGCCAGCAGCAAAGCCCAGAGGGCTAAGATGAACACTGAAGCTTTCTTT. Translated: CASSKAQRAKMNTEAFF.

The rearrangement uses TRBV4-1 and TRBJ2-2, with no clear D. With 0 bases removed from V and 5 bases from J, the gap between germline ends came to 7 bases. Per the germline V gene, CDR1 is MGHRA and CDR2 is YSYEKL. The CDR3 loop spans 14 amino acids. The CDR3, as DNA: TGCGCCAGCAGCCAAGAGGCAAATACCGGGGAGCTGTTTTTT. It translates to CASSQEANTGELFF.

This rearrangement joins TRBV24-1 to TRBJ1-2; TRBD1 is a possible D gene (6 bases). Trimming took 1 base from V and 8 from J, leaving 10 bases between them. Germline V gene data show CDR1 as KGHDR and CDR2 as SFDVKD. The CDR3 covers 13 residues. CDR3 nucleotide sequence: TGTGCCACCAGTGATTTAGGGGGGGCAGGCTACACCTTC. It encodes CATSDLGGAGYTF.